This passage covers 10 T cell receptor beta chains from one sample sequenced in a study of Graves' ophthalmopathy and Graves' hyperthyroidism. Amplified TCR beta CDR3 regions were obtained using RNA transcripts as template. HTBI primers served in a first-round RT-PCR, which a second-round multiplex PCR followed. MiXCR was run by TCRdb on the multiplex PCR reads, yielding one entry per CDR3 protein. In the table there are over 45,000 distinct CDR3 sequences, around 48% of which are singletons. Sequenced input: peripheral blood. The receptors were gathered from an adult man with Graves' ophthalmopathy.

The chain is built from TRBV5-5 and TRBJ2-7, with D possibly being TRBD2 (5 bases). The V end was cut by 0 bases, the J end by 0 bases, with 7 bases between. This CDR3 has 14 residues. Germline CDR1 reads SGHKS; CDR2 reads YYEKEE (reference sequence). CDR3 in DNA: TGTGCCAGCAGCTTGGCGGGGTTCTCCTACGAGCAGTACTTC. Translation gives CASSLAGFSYEQYF.

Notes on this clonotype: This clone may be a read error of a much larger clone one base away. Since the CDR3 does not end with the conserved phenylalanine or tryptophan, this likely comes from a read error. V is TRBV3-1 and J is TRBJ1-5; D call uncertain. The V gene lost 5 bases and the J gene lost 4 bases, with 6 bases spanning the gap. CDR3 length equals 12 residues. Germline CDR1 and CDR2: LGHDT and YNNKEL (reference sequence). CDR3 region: CASSSQNQPQHL. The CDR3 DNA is TGTGCCAGCAGCTCGCAAAATCAGCCCCAGCATTTG.

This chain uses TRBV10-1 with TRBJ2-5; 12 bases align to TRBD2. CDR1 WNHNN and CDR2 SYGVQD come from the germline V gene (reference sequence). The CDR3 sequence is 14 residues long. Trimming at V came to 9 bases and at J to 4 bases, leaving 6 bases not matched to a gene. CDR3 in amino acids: CARHILAGGETQYF. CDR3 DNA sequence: TGCGCCAGACACATACTAGCGGGGGGAGAGACCCAGTACTTC.

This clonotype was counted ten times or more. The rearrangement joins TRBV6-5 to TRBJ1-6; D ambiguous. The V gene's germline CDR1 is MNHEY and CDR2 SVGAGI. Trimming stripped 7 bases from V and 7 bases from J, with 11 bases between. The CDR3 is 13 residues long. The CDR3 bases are TGTGCCAGCACCGGAGTGAAGAATTCACCCCTCCACTTT. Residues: CASTGVKNSPLHF.

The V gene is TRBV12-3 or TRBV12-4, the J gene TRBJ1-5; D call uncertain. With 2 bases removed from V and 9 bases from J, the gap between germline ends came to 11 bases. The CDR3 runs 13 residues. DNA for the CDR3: TGTGCCAGCAGTTTAAACAGACGATCGCCCCAGCATTTT. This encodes CASSLNRRSPQHF.

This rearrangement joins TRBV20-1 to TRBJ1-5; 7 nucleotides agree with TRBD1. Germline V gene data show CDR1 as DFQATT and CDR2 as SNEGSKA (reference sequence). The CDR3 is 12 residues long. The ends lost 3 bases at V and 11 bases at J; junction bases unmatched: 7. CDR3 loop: CSARGQRETQHF. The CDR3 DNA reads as TGCAGTGCTAGGGGACAGAGAGAGACCCAGCATTTT.

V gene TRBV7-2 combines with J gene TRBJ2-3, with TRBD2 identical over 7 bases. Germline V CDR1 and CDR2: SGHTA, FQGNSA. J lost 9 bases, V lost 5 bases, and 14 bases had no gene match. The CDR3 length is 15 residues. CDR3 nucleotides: TGTGCCAGCAGCCAAACCGGGAGTGGGGGAGGGACGCAGTATTTT. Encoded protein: CASSQTGSGGGTQYF.

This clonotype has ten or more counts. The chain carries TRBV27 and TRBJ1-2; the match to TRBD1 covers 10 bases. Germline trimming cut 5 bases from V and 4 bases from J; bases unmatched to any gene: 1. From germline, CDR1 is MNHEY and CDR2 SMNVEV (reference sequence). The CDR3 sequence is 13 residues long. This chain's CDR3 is CASSGTGVYGYTF. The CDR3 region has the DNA TGTGCCAGCAGTGGGACAGGGGTCTATGGCTACACCTTC.

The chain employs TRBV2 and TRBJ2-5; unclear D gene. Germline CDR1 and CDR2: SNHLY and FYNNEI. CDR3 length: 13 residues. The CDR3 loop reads CTSSADGQETQYF. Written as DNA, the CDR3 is TGTACAAGCAGTGCTGATGGGCAAGAGACCCAGTACTTC.

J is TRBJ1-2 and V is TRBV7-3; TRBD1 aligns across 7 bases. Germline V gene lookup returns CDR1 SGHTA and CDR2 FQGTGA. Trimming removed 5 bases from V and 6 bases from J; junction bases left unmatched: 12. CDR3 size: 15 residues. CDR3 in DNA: TGTGCCAGCAGCGAGAAGCAGGAGGGGACAGATGGCTACACCTTC. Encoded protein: CASSEKQEGTDGYTF.